A selection of T cell receptor beta chains follows, all from one sample in a study of blood T cell repertoires in COVID-19. Generated by immunoSEQ multiplex PCR, the TCRdb table keeps only in-frame clones and is missing some. The sample records about 190,000 clones, roughly four fifths being singletons. The sequenced material came from peripheral blood. All receptors derive from a woman in her forties or fifties with acute or convalescent COVID-19. The CDR3 runs from the conserved cysteine through the conserved F or W. A D gene is named only where the DNA matches it firmly. For some rows the clone size is stated as once, few or many, or as a class when expanded; others skip it.

J gene | V gene | clone size | D gene | CDR3 DNA | CDR3 protein
TRBJ1-5 | TRBV20-1 | . | . | TGCAGTGCTAGTACAGAGCAGCCCCAGCATTTT | CSASTEQPQHF
TRBJ2-2 | TRBV27 | . | TRBD2 | TGTGCCAGCAGTTTAGTAGGCGGGAGGGCCACCGGGGAGCTGTTTTTT | CASSLVGGRATGELFF
TRBJ2-3 | TRBV6-5 | . | . | TGTGCCAGCAAAATGTTTTCTACAGATACGCAGTATTTT | CASKMFSTDTQYF
TRBJ1-2 | TRBV5-6 | . | TRBD1 | TGTGCCAGCAGCCAGCCCGGACAGGCCTATGGCTACACCTTC | CASSQPGQAYGYTF
TRBJ1-1 | TRBV18 | . | TRBD1 | TGTGCCAGCTCACCGGGACAGGTTGGCCCTGAAGCTTTCTTT | CASSPGQVGPEAFF
TRBJ1-1 | TRBV5-1 | . | . | TGCGCCAGCAGCCTCGAAATCAGGGCGAACACTGAAGCTTTCTTT | CASSLEIRANTEAFF
TRBJ2-2 | TRBV7-2 | . | . | TGTGCCAGCAGCTCCCGACGGGGCACCGGGGAGCTGTTTTTT | CASSSRRGTGELFF
TRBJ2-7 | TRBV27 | few | . | TGTGCCAGCAGTTTTTCCGGACCCGGGGGACTCCACGAGCAGTACTTC | CASSFSGPGGLHEQYF
TRBJ1-5 | TRBV19 | many | . | TGTGCCAGTAGTTACCCTCAGGGGAAGCCCCAGCATTTT | CASSYPQGKPQHF
TRBJ1-6 | TRBV2 | . | . | TGTGCCAGCAAGCCACAGGGCAATTCACCCCTCCACTTT | CASKPQGNSPLHF
TRBJ2-3 | TRBV9 | . | TRBD2 | TGTGCCAGCAGCGTAGGGGGACTAGCGGGGACCACAGATACGCAGTATTTT | CASSVGGLAGTTDTQYF
TRBJ2-7 | TRBV18 | . | TRBD2 | TGTGCCAGCTCACTCAATCCCACCACTGGGACTAGCGGGAGCGGCGAGCAGTACTTC | CASSLNPTTGTSGSGEQYF
TRBJ1-5 | TRBV18 | . | . | TGTGCCAGCTCACCACAAGGAAGCGGGGCCCTTTATCAGCCCCAGCATTTT | CASSPQGSGALYQPQHF
TRBJ2-4 | TRBV7-2 | . | TRBD2 | TGTGCCAGCAGCAAGGTAGCGGGGGGCCCATCCAAAAACATTCAGTACTTC | CASSKVAGGPSKNIQYF
TRBJ1-2 | TRBV29-1 | few | . | TGCAGCGTCAGGGGAGTGTCGGGCTATGGCTACACCTTC | CSVRGVSGYGYTF
TRBJ2-7 | TRBV5-4 | . | TRBD1 | TGTGCCAGCAGCTGGAGGGACAGGGTTACCGAGCAGTACTTC | CASSWRDRVTEQYF
TRBJ2-3 | TRBV2 | once | TRBD2 | TGTGCCAGCACGGCTAGCGGGGCCTTCACAGATACGCAGTATTTT | CASTASGAFTDTQYF
TRBJ1-6 | TRBV27 | once | . | TGTGCCAGCAGTTTATCGTGGCGGTCACCCCTCCACTTT | CASSLSWRSPLHF
TRBJ1-1 | TRBV30 | . | . | TGTGCCTGGACGCAGGTTCTGAACACTGAAGCTTTCTTT | CAWTQVLNTEAFF
TRBJ2-2 | TRBV7-2 | . | TRBD2 | TGTGCCAGCAGCCTGGGGCTAGCGGTCGGGGAGCTGTTTTTT | CASSLGLAVGELFF
TRBJ2-7 | TRBV19 | . | TRBD2 | TGTGCCAGTCGCAATTTCGGGGGGGCCTACGAGCAGTACTTC | CASRNFGGAYEQYF
TRBJ2-2 | TRBV4-3 | once | . | TGCGCCAGCAGCCAAGTCTTCCCTAACACCGGGGAGCTGTTTTTT | CASSQVFPNTGELFF
TRBJ2-1 | TRBV6-2/TRBV6-3 | . | TRBD2 | TGTGCCAGCAGTTACTCCCTAGCGGGAGGGCCCTACAATGAGCAGTTCTTC | CASSYSLAGGPYNEQFF
TRBJ1-4 | TRBV4-3 | . | TRBD1 | TGCGCCAGCAGCCAAGAGGACAGGGCTAATGAAAAACTGTTTTTT | CASSQEDRANEKLFF
TRBJ2-3 | TRBV28 | few | . | TGTGCCAGCAGTTCCCTCGCGGAATCAGATACGCAGTATTTT | CASSSLAESDTQYF
TRBJ1-4 | TRBV2 | . | . | TGTGCCAGCACCTGGCGGGGGAAGAGTGAAAAACTGTTTTTT | CASTWRGKSEKLFF
TRBJ1-2 | TRBV28 | many | . | TGTGCCAGCAGTCCACGCGGGCTAGGCTATGGCTACACCTTC | CASSPRGLGYGYTF
TRBJ1-4 | TRBV6-4 | . | TRBD1 | TGTGCCAGCAGTGACTGTTGGGACAGCAGGGAAAAACTGTTTTTT | CASSDCWDSREKLFF
TRBJ1-3 | TRBV5-4 | . | . | TGTGCCAGCAGCGCAGAACCCACACGCTCTGGAAACACCATATATTTT | CASSAEPTRSGNTIYF
TRBJ2-3 | TRBV3-1/TRBV3-2 | . | TRBD2 | TGTGCCAGCAGCCTTCGGGAGGGGGGCACAGATACGCAGTATTTT | CASSLREGGTDTQYF
TRBJ2-2 | TRBV18 | . | . | TGTGCCAGCTCACCACACCCAGGGACTGGGGAGCTGTTTTTT | CASSPHPGTGELFF